Below, 4 T cell receptor beta chains from the same sample are listed, as sequenced in a study of blood T cell repertoires in COVID-19. Produced via immunoSEQ multiplex PCR; TCRdb's table is partial and in-frame only. The sample consists of roughly 500,000 clones, 89% of them appearing once. The sample was peripheral blood. The receptor source for this set is a man aged 18 to 30 with COVID-19, enrolled during active disease.

This sequence joins TRBV11-2 and TRBJ1-4; 9 bases map to TRBD1. The CDR3 spans 17 residues. CDR1 and CDR2 (germline): SGHAT, FQNNGV. V lost 2 bases, J lost 5 bases, and 9 bases stayed unmatched. For the CDR3, the DNA is TGTGCCAGCAGCTTAACCTCCACCGGGACAGGGAATGAAAAACTGTTTTTT. Translation gives CASSLTSTGTGNEKLFF.

The V call is TRBV7-2, the J call TRBJ1-1; 7 bases are shared with TRBD1. The CDR3 runs 14 residues. The germline CDR1 and CDR2 sequences are SGHTA and FQGNSA. V trimming: 1 base; J trimming: 5 bases; junction bases outside the gene matches: 4. CDR3 in amino acids: CASSLVQGRTEAFF. The CDR3, as DNA: TGTGCCAGCAGCTTAGTACAGGGGAGGACTGAAGCTTTCTTT.

The rearrangement joins TRBV7-9 to TRBJ1-1; the D gene is possibly TRBD1 (6 bases). V was shortened by 5 bases and J by 3 bases, with 13 bases between the two germline ends. CDR1 SEHNR and CDR2 FQNEAQ come from the germline V gene (reference sequence). CDR3 length equals 14 residues. This chain's CDR3 is CASSRTAGDTEAFF. DNA for the CDR3: TGTGCCAGCAGCCGGACAGCGGGGGACACTGAAGCTTTCTTT.

This rearrangement joins TRBV2 to TRBJ2-1; D perhaps matches TRBD1 (6 bases). The ends were cut back, 5 bases at V and 10 bases at J, with 12 bases in the middle. The CDR3 runs to 12 residues. CDR1 SNHLY and CDR2 FYNNEI come from the germline V gene. CDR3: CASSKQGSEQFF. The CDR3 coding sequence is TGTGCCAGCAGTAAACAGGGCAGCGAGCAGTTCTTC.